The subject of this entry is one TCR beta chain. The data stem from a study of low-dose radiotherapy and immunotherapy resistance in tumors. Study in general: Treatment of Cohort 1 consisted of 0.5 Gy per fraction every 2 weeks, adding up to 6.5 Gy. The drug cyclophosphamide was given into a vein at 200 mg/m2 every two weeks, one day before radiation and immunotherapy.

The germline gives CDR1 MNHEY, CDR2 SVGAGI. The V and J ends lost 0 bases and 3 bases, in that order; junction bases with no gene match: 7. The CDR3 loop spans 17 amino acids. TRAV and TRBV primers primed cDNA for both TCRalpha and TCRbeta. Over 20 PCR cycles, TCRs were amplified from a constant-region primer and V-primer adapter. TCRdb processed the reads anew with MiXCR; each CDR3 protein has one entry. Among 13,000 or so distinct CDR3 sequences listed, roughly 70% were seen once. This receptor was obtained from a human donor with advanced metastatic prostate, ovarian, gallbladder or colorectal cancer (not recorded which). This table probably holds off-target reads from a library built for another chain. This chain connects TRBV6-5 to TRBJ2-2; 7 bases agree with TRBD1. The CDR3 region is CASSYSTTGPYTGELFF. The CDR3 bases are TGTGCCAGCAGTTACTCGACGACAGGGCCTTACACCGGGGAGCTGTTTTTT.